This TCR beta chain comes out of a study of T-cell reconstitution after alpha-beta-depleted transplantation in children. General study points: Alpha-beta T cells present about two months after transplant were reported to originate from several hundred expanded graft clones. In some patients, recipient T cells and intrathymic progenitors surviving conditioning explained high day-60 diversity.

Preparation of the TCRbeta library used unique molecular identifiers. TCRdb re-analysed the PCR reads in MiXCR, keeping a single row per CDR3 protein. The table shows 540,000 or so distinct CDR3 sequences, with approximately 22% occurring only once. Germline V gene sequence: CDR1 SGHAT, CDR2 FQNNGV. Trimming left V 2 bases short and J 2 bases short, with 6 bases between. This CDR3 region has 13 residues. With regard to this clonotype: As yet, its antigen is unknown.

J is TRBJ2-5 and V is TRBV11-2; D is unresolved. This clonotype was sampled from a boy under two years old who had a stem cell transplant for acute myeloid leukemia, so the T cells may come from the graft donor. The material sequenced was PBMCs, mostly from graft donor cells, taken 360 days after TCRalphabeta/CD19-depleted stem cell transplant. In DNA form, the CDR3 reads TGTGCCAGCAGCTTATTCGAGCAAGAGACCCAGTACTTC. It specifies CASSLFEQETQYF.